Listed below are T cell receptor beta chains from one sample, sequenced in a study of technical replicates of blood from a handful of donors. Clones were read by immunoSEQ multiplex PCR, and TCRdb kept only the in-frame ones, dropping some. Here the sample spans about 34,000 clones, around nine tenths being singletons. The sample was PBMCs. Receptor source: a human donor in good health. Some clones in this sample may be carry-over from other donors' samples. CDR3s include the opening cysteine and the closing phenylalanine or tryptophan. A D gene is named only where the DNA matches it firmly. Clone size is given for some rows only: seen once, a few or many times, or a class if the clone is expanded.

TRBD1,TRBV30,TRBJ1-2,NA,TGTGCCTGGAGGGACAGGGGGCATCATGGCTACACCTTC,CAWRDRGHHGYTF
TRBD2,TRBV6-5,TRBJ2-5,NA,TGTGCCAGCAAGCGTAGCGGGGGGGCCCAGTACTTC,CASKRSGGAQYF
TRBD1,TRBV10-3,TRBJ1-1,NA,TGTGCCATCGCCCGGTCAGGGGGACAGGCGAACACTGAAGCTTTCTTT,CAIARSGGQANTEAFF
NA,TRBV29-1,TRBJ1-1,NA,TGCAGCGTTCAGACAGGCGGAACTGAAGCTTTCTTT,CSVQTGGTEAFF
NA,TRBV4-1,TRBJ1-5,once,TGCGCCAGCAGCCAAGAACAGGCTCTCGGGCCCCAGCATTTT,CASSQEQALGPQHF
TRBD2,TRBV19,TRBJ2-7,NA,TGTGCCAGTAGTATAGCGGTAGCGGGTCCCTACGAGCAGTACTTC,CASSIAVAGPYEQYF
NA,TRBV4-3,TRBJ2-2,NA,TGCGCCAGCAGCCAAGATCTCGGACACCCTACCGGGGAGCTGTTTTTT,CASSQDLGHPTGELFF
NA,TRBV6-5,TRBJ2-7,once,TGTGCCAGCAGTTTCACCAGGGGGGCGACCTACGAGCAGTACTTC,CASSFTRGATYEQYF
NA,TRBV6-1,TRBJ1-4,NA,TGTGCCAGCACCCCCATCTGGGGAGGTGAAAAACTGTTTTTT,CASTPIWGGEKLFF
TRBD2,TRBV6-5,TRBJ2-7,NA,TGTGCCAGCACTACAGGGCTAGCGGGAGTGTGGTACTTC,CASTTGLAGVWYF
NA,TRBV7-9,TRBJ2-2,medium-sized,TGTGCCAGCAGCTTTTCGGGGTTTACCGGGGAGCTGTTTTTT,CASSFSGFTGELFF
NA,TRBV7-9,TRBJ1-2,NA,TGTGCCAGCAGCTCGACAGCCAGGGGTAGGGGCTACACCTTC,CASSSTARGRGYTF
TRBD1,TRBV13,TRBJ1-3,NA,TGTGCCAGCATCGAGAAGGGGGCCTCTGGAAACACCATATATTTT,CASIEKGASGNTIYF
NA,TRBV6-5,TRBJ1-2,NA,TGTGCCAGCAGTTACGGGCAGGGTTTCCGGTATGGCTACACCTTC,CASSYGQGFRYGYTF
TRBD1,TRBV7-2,TRBJ1-6,few,TGTGCCAGCAGGGGGAGGACAGGGGGGCATTCACCCCTCCACTTT,CASRGRTGGHSPLHF
TRBD1,TRBV18,TRBJ2-4,NA,TGTGCCAGCTCAGGACAGGGAGCCAAAAACATTCAGTACTTC,CASSGQGAKNIQYF
TRBD1,TRBV5-1,TRBJ2-7,NA,TGCGCCAGCAGCCACGGACAGGGGGCGTTGTACGAGCAGTACTTC,CASSHGQGALYEQYF
TRBD1,TRBV5-5,TRBJ1-2,NA,TGTGCCAGCAGATTGGTCGCCGGGACAGGGAACTATGGCTACACCTTC,CASRLVAGTGNYGYTF
NA,TRBV7-8,TRBJ1-3,NA,TGTGCCAGCAGCTTGGGGGGGAGCTCTGGAAACACCATATATTTT,CASSLGGSSGNTIYF
TRBD2,TRBV5-1,TRBJ2-2,NA,TGCGCCAGCAGTTTTGGGACTACCGGCGGGGGGGAGCTGTTTTTT,CASSFGTTGGGELFF
TRBD1,TRBV4-1,TRBJ1-1,NA,TGCGCCAGCAGACGACAGGGGGCAAGAGGTGAAGCTTTCTTT,CASRRQGARGEAFF
NA,TRBV10-3,TRBJ2-2,NA,TGTGCCATCAGTGAGTCAGGTAGAGGGAGCGTTACCGGGGAGCTGTTTTTT,CAISESGRGSVTGELFF
NA,TRBV4-3,TRBJ1-1,NA,TGCGCCAGCAGCCAGGATAGGATCGGGGGGAACACTGAAGCTTTCTTT,CASSQDRIGGNTEAFF
NA,TRBV9,TRBJ2-5,NA,TGTGCCAGCAGCGTAGGGTCTAGCGAAGAGACCCAGTACTTC,CASSVGSSEETQYF
TRBD2,TRBV4-2,TRBJ2-1,NA,TGTGCCAGCAGCCAAGATTGGCTAGCGGGAGGACCCTACAATGAGCAGTTCTTC,CASSQDWLAGGPYNEQFF
NA,TRBV27,TRBJ2-5,NA,TGTGCCAGCAGCTGGGACTTCAAGACCCAGTACTTC,CASSWDFKTQYF
TRBD1,TRBV27,TRBJ2-1,NA,TGTGCCAGCAGTTTATCTTCTCCAGGGGGTGAGCAGTTCTTC,CASSLSSPGGEQFF
TRBD2,TRBV29-1,TRBJ2-7,NA,TGCAGCGTTTATCTGGCTAGCGGGATTCAAGAGCAGTACTTC,CSVYLASGIQEQYF
TRBD1,TRBV6-5,TRBJ1-3,NA,TGTGCCAGCAGTACAGGGGGGATTGGAAACACCATATATTTT,CASSTGGIGNTIYF
TRBD1,TRBV5-1,TRBJ2-7,once,TGCGCCAGCAGCTTGGAACATCCGGGACAGGGGATCTACGAGCAGTACTTC,CASSLEHPGQGIYEQYF
TRBD1,TRBV6-1,TRBJ2-7,NA,TGTGCCAGCATCTTATCAGTAGGGACAGCCTACGAGCAGTACTTC,CASILSVGTAYEQYF
TRBD1,TRBV29-1,TRBJ2-7,NA,TGCAGCGTACGGACAGGGGCCTACGAGCAGTACTTC,CSVRTGAYEQYF
NA,TRBV11-3,TRBJ1-3,NA,TGTGCCAGCGGGGGGAGCTCTGGAAACACCATATATTTT,CASGGSSGNTIYF
TRBD1,TRBV7-2,TRBJ1-1,NA,TGTGCCAGCACCGTAGCCGGGACAGGGTTCACTGAAGCTTTCTTT,CASTVAGTGFTEAFF
NA,TRBV10-3,TRBJ1-4,NA,TGTGCCAGCCACGGACAGAAAGGGGTAGATGAAAAACTGTTTTTT,CASHGQKGVDEKLFF
NA,TRBV15,TRBJ2-3,NA,TGTGCCACCAGCGAGGACTTCACAGATACGCAGTATTTT,CATSEDFTDTQYF
NA,TRBV7-9,TRBJ1-2,NA,TGTGCCAGCAGTACAGGGATGGGCACCTTC,CASSTGMGTF
NA,TRBV5-1,TRBJ2-1,NA,TGCGCCAGCAGCTTGACGGGGGAGAACAATGAGCAGTTCTTC,CASSLTGENNEQFF
NA,TRBV7-8,TRBJ2-1,NA,TGTGCCAGCAGCTATGGACAGTACAATGAGCAGTTCTTC,CASSYGQYNEQFF
NA,TRBV29-1,TRBJ2-7,NA,TGCAGCGCCAGGGGACAAAACTACGAGCAGTACTTC,CSARGQNYEQYF